This TCR beta chain derives from a study of cytomegalovirus exposure and HLA in healthy donors. Broader study findings: For TCR beta chains, V- and J-gene trimming was later linked to a missense DCLRE1C variant.

Primers included in the PCR were 60 Vbeta and 13 Jbeta primers. Assay: immunoSEQ multiplex PCR; the TCRdb copy retains only in-frame clones and omits some. The repertoire has around 200,000 clones, about four fifths of them found once; the top ten carry about 2.2%. In the case of this clone: The target antigen is unknown. Other DNA sequences in this sample translate to the same CDR3.

Those who donated were healthy bone marrow donors. The sample consisted of PBMCs. The source of this sequence is a woman in her 50s in good health and CMV-seronegative.

The CDR3 nucleotides are TGCGCCAGCAGTCGGGAAACCCTGAACACTGAAGCTTTCTTT. Translated: CASSRETLNTEAFF. The chain recombines TRBV5-1 with TRBJ1-1; D gene ambiguous. This CDR3 has 14 residues. CDR1 and CDR2 (germline): SGHRS, YFSETQ. Trimming removed 5 bases at V and 0 bases at J, with 11 bases between.